The sequence of this T cell receptor (beta chain) was determined in a study of early T cells in non-severe SARS-CoV-2 infection. CDR3 length: 15 residues. The V gene lost 4 bases and the J gene lost 6 bases, with 16 bases spanning the gap. This clonotype was observed many times. TCRdb re-derived calls from the 5' RACE reads in MiXCR, one entry per CDR3 protein. The data hold more than 65,000 distinct CDR3 sequences, with more than 9% observed a single time. This clonotype was sampled from an adult who was a healthcare worker with PCR-confirmed SARS-CoV-2 infection or an uninfected control (not recorded which). The chain links TRBV12-3 or TRBV12-4 to TRBJ2-1, with TRBD1 as a possible D gene (6 bases). Source material: whole blood. In DNA form, the CDR3 reads TGTGCCAGCAGTTACCTCGACAGGCATCGCAATGAGCAGTTCTTC. This sequence encodes CASSYLDRHRNEQFF.